The clone carrying this T cell receptor beta chain has a handful of counts. The data derive from a study of blood T cell repertoires in COVID-19. Germline V gives CDR1 SGHVS, CDR2 FQNEAQ. V shed 11 bases, J shed 7 bases, and the junction held 13 bases outside the gene matches. CDR3 length equals 14 residues. Participants were aged about 18 to 90 years, lived in about two dozen US areas, and enrolled virtually. Donors of Cohort 3 who recovered were those that had two negative PCRs, clearance, or symptom resolution. In the original workflow: It was from reference gene primer amplification that nucleated cell counts were estimated. Assay: immunoSEQ multiplex PCR; the TCRdb copy retains only in-frame clones and omits some. V and J calls and clone size are given by that table; D and trimming were obtained from the DNA. Among 190,000 or so clones listed, about nine tenths were seen once.

The sequencing sample was made of PBMCs or T cells enriched from blood (not recorded which). This chain connects TRBV7-8 to TRBJ2-3, with 9 bases matching TRBD1. The receptor comes from a woman in her twenties or thirties who had recovered from COVID-19. CDR3 residues: CAVNRGLGSNTQYF. DNA of the CDR3: TGTGCCGTAAACAGGGGGCTTGGATCGAATACGCAGTATTTT.